The 23 T cell receptor beta chains below all came from one sample that was sequenced in a study of T-cell memory formation after mild COVID-19. One entry per CDR3 protein results from TCRdb running MiXCR on the 5' RACE reads. This sample has some 150,000 distinct CDR3 sequences, with roughly 19% found just once. Sequenced material: PBMCs or a T cell subset sorted from them (not recorded which). The receptors shown here come from an adult woman who had mild COVID-19 (a few samples of this study predate the infection). Cell type and time point are not known.

This clonotype was seen only a few times. V usage is TRBV20-1 and J usage is TRBJ2-7; the match to TRBD2 covers 10 bases. CDR1 and CDR2 from the germline V gene are DFQATT and SNEGSKA (reference sequence). J lost 7 bases, V lost 6 bases, and 15 bases had no gene match. The CDR3 has 15 amino acids. The CDR3 DNA follows: TGCAGTGCAAACAGGGCTCTAGCGGGAGTGCGGGAGCAGTACTTC. Translation: CSANRALAGVREQYF.

The V and J genes are TRBV5-1 and TRBJ2-4, with D perhaps given as TRBD1 or TRBD2 (5 bases each). CDR3 size: 14 residues. Trimming stripped 0 bases from V and 8 bases from J, with 12 bases between. Per germline, CDR1 SGHRS and CDR2 YFSETQ. The CDR3 loop reads CASSLARVGDIQYF. CDR3 in DNA: TGCGCCAGCAGCTTGGCAAGGGTGGGGGACATTCAGTACTTC.

This clonotype was seen a handful of times. The rearrangement links TRBV7-9 to TRBJ2-4; 7 bases agree with TRBD1. The CDR3 spans 16 residues. Germline V gene data show CDR1 as SEHNR and CDR2 as FQNEAQ (reference sequence). Germline trimming cut 5 bases from V and 2 bases from J; bases unmatched to any gene: 9. The CDR3 is CASSTRQGETKNIQYF. The CDR3 coding sequence is TGTGCCAGCAGCACCAGACAGGGAGAAACCAAAAACATTCAGTACTTC.

The chain's CDR3 is CATSDFVGYLEAFF. The CDR3 nucleotides read TGTGCCACCAGTGATTTCGTGGGGTATCTTGAAGCTTTCTTT. The V call is TRBV24-1, the J call TRBJ1-1; D is undetermined. Germline V gene data show CDR1 as KGHDR and CDR2 as SFDVKD. This CDR3 has 14 residues. V dropped 1 base and J dropped 7 bases, with 12 bases sitting between them.

This clonotype was observed a handful of times. The V and J genes are TRBV12-3 or TRBV12-4 and TRBJ1-5, with TRBD1 matching over 7 bases. The CDR3 is made up of 14 amino acids. Trimming cost V 11 bases and J 1 base; bases outside gene matches: 8. The CDR3 loop is CAHRAGGSNQPQHF. The DNA for the CDR3 is TGTGCCCATCGGGCAGGGGGAAGCAATCAGCCCCAGCATTTT.

The chain couples TRBV24-1 to TRBJ2-3; 8 bases are a match to TRBD2. This CDR3 comprises 16 residues. The ends lost 3 bases at V and 2 bases at J; junction bases unmatched: 6. Germline V gene sequence: CDR1 KGHDR, CDR2 SFDVKD. As DNA, the CDR3 is TGTGCCACCAGTGATCCCGGGACTAGAGTCACAGATACGCAGTATTTT. This gives the protein CATSDPGTRVTDTQYF.

This clonotype was detected only a few times. The rearrangement uses TRBV7-7 and TRBJ2-5; 9 bases line up with TRBD1. The V segment lost 5 bases and the J segment 0 bases; nucleotides outside the gene matches: 4. This CDR3 comprises 15 residues. Per the germline V gene, CDR1 is SSHAT and CDR2 is FNYEAQ (reference sequence). The CDR3 loop is CASSLGTGYQETQYF. The CDR3, as DNA: TGTGCCAGCAGCCTCGGGACAGGGTACCAAGAGACCCAGTACTTC.

CDR3 sequence reads: CASSFGDRGSEQYF. In DNA form, the CDR3 reads TGTGCCAGCAGTTTCGGGGACAGGGGCTCCGAGCAGTACTTC. The chain has TRBV28 and TRBJ2-7; the match to TRBD1 covers 10 bases. This CDR3 spans 14 amino acids. V gave up 3 bases and J gave up 6 bases; unmatched junction bases: 5. Germline V gene sequence: CDR1 MDHEN, CDR2 SYDVKM.

This clonotype has only a few counts. The chain carries TRBV5-4 and TRBJ2-5, with D uncertain. The V end was cut by 0 bases, the J end by 3 bases, with 9 bases between. The length of the CDR3 is 14 residues. Germline V gene sequence: CDR1 SGHNT, CDR2 YYREEE (reference sequence). The CDR3 spells CASSLGPGKETQYF. As DNA, the CDR3 is TGTGCCAGCAGCTTGGGACCGGGTAAAGAGACCCAGTACTTC.

The chain joins TRBV6-1 to TRBJ1-5; D unclear. Germline CDR1 and CDR2: MNHNS and SASEGT. This CDR3 has 18 amino acids. V lost 1 base to trimming and J lost 0 bases, with 16 bases between them. For the CDR3, the DNA is TGTGCCAGCAGTGAAGGAGAGTACAGCCTGTCTAGCAATCAGCCCCAGCATTTT. This codes for CASSEGEYSLSSNQPQHF.

This clonotype showed up just a few times. V is TRBV3-1 and J is TRBJ1-1; D unresolved. The CDR3 is 19 residues long. Germline V lookup: CDR1 LGHDT, CDR2 YNNKEL (reference sequence). V dropped 4 bases and J dropped 2 bases, with 26 bases sitting between them. This CDR3 is CASSLIVVGLPRTNTEAFF. Here the CDR3 DNA reads TGTGCCAGCAGCCTTATCGTAGTAGGGTTGCCCAGGACTAACACTGAAGCTTTCTTT.

The chain employs TRBV12-3 or TRBV12-4 and TRBJ2-7; D possibly corresponds to TRBD1 (5 bases). This CDR3 comprises 12 residues. The germline V and J ends were trimmed by 3 bases and 9 bases, with 12 bases remaining between them. This chain's CDR3 is CASSLQGLGQYF. CDR3 sequence (DNA): TGTGCCAGCAGTTTGCAGGGCTTGGGGCAGTACTTC.

In its sample, this clonotype was seen a few times. The gene calls are TRBV12-3 or TRBV12-4 and TRBJ2-7; D remains unclear. The CDR3 is made up of 12 amino acids. Trimming left V 8 bases short and J 0 bases short, with 8 bases between. CDR3 sequence: CASRDSSYEQYF. The CDR3 bases are TGTGCCAGCCGAGATAGCTCCTACGAGCAGTACTTC.

The gene calls are TRBV12-3 or TRBV12-4 and TRBJ2-3; 7 bases agree with TRBD2. Trimming removed 5 bases from V and 2 bases from J; junction bases left unmatched: 4. This CDR3 spans 14 amino acids. The CDR3 sequence is CASSPREFTDTQYF. In nucleotides, the CDR3 is TGTGCCAGCAGTCCGCGGGAGTTCACAGATACGCAGTATTTT.

The J gene is TRBJ1-1, the V gene TRBV7-3; tentatively, D is TRBD1 (5 bases). Germline V gives CDR1 SGHTA, CDR2 FQGTGA. The V and J ends lost 6 bases and 3 bases respectively, with 14 bases between them. The CDR3 is 14 amino acids. DNA of the CDR3: TGTGCCAGCAGGTCCGGGACGCAGTACACTGAAGCTTTCTTT. Amino acid sequence: CASRSGTQYTEAFF.

The rearrangement uses TRBV20-1 and TRBJ1-2; the D gene is possibly TRBD1 (6 bases). CDR1 is DFQATT and CDR2 is SNEGSKA in the germline V gene (reference sequence). This CDR3 region has 13 residues. Trimming left V 6 bases short and J 0 bases short, with 11 bases between. The CDR3 region is CSALGTTNYGYTF. DNA for the CDR3: TGCAGTGCCCTCGGGACAACTAACTATGGCTACACCTTC.

The genes are TRBV30 and TRBJ1-4; D is ambiguous. This CDR3 region has 15 residues. CDR1 GTSNPN and CDR2 SVGIG come from the germline V gene (reference sequence). Trimming left V 1 base short and J 8 bases short, with 17 bases between. In DNA form, the CDR3 reads TGTGCCTGGAGTGACCCGGGGAGGCAATCGGAAAAACTGTTTTTT. Protein: CAWSDPGRQSEKLFF. Full variable domain (remainder filled in from reference TRBV30 and TRBJ1-4): SQTIHQWPATLVQPVGSPLSLECTVEGTSNPNLYWYRQAAGRGLQLLFYSVGIGQISSEVPQNLSASRPQDRQFILSSKKLLLSDSGFYLCAWSDPGRQSEKLFFGSGTQLSVL.

This clonotype showed up just a few times. This chain uses TRBV7-6 with TRBJ2-5; TRBD2 matches at 14 bases. The CDR3 is 18 residues long. The junction had 13 bases not matched to a gene; V was cut back by 5 bases and J by 5 bases. Germline V gives CDR1 SGHVS, CDR2 FNYEAQ. The CDR3 nucleotides are TGTGCCAGCAGCCCCAGGACTAGCGGGGGGATGGGAGTCGAGACCCAGTACTTC. Translation gives CASSPRTSGGMGVETQYF.

V gene TRBV4-2 combines with J gene TRBJ2-3; D is ambiguous. Germline values: CDR1 LGHNA, CDR2 YNFKEQ. The V end was cut by 0 bases, the J end by 2 bases, with 9 bases between. There are 15 residues in the CDR3. CDR3 DNA sequence: TGTGCCAGCAGCCAAGACATAACTAACACAGATACGCAGTATTTT. Protein sequence: CASSQDITNTDTQYF.

The rearrangement uses TRBV9 and TRBJ2-5; weak D call: TRBD1 (5 bases). Germline V lookup: CDR1 SGDLS, CDR2 YYNGEE. This CDR3 has 14 amino acids. V was trimmed by 0 bases and J by 1 base, leaving 7 bases between them. As DNA, the CDR3 is TGTGCCAGCAGCGTAGAGGGGATCCAAGAGACCCAGTACTTC. Encoded protein: CASSVEGIQETQYF.

This chain uses TRBV7-9 with TRBJ2-3; D remains ambiguous. Trimming shortened V by 5 bases and J by 0 bases, and 12 bases separated the two germline ends. The CDR3 spans 15 residues. CDR1 is SEHNR and CDR2 is FQNEAQ in the germline V gene (reference sequence). The CDR3, as DNA: TGTGCCAGCAGCGCACGACTGGGGAGCACAGATACGCAGTATTTT. This sequence encodes CASSARLGSTDTQYF.

This clonotype was observed a handful of times. The chain links TRBV2 to TRBJ1-1; no definite D call. Germline-derived CDR1 and CDR2 are SNHLY and FYNNEI. V lost 5 bases, J lost 7 bases, and 8 bases lay in between. The CDR3 has 11 amino acids. The CDR3 bases are TGTGCCAGCAGTCCCCAATATGAAGCTTTCTTT. Encoded protein: CASSPQYEAFF.

This clonotype was picked up a small number of times. The rearrangement joins TRBV30 to TRBJ2-1, with D hard to call. Looked up from germline, CDR1 is GTSNPN and CDR2 is SVGIG (reference sequence). V was pared by 1 base and J by 3 bases, with 13 bases between. CDR3 size: 15 residues. As DNA, the CDR3 is TGTGCCTGGAGTGCCCTCCCGGCAGGCTACAATGAGCAGTTCTTC. It translates to CAWSALPAGYNEQFF. The full variable domain, completed using reference TRBV30 and TRBJ2-1, is SQTIHQWPATLVQPVGSPLSLECTVEGTSNPNLYWYRQAAGRGLQLLFYSVGIGQISSEVPQNLSASRPQDRQFILSSKKLLLSDSGFYLCAWSALPAGYNEQFFGPGTRLTVL.